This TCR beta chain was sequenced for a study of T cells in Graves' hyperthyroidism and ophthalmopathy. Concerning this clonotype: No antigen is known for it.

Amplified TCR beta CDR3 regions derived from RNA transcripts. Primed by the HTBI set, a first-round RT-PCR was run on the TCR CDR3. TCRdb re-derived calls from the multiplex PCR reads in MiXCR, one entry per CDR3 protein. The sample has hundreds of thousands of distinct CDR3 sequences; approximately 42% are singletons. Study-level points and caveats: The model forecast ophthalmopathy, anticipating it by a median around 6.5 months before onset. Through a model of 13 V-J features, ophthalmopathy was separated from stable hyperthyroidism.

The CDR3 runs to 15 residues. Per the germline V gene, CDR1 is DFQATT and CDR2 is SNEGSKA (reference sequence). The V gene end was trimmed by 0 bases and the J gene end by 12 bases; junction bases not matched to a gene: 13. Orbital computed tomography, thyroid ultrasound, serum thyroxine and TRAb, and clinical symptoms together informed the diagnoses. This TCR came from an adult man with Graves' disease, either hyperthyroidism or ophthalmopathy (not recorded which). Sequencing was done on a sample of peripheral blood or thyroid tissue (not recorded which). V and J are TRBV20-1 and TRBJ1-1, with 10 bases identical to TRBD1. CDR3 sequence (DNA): TGCAGTGCTAGAGATCGGCGGACAGGGGGACTCCTCCCTTTCTTT. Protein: CSARDRRTGGLLPFF.